What follows are 23 T cell receptor beta chains derived from one specimen sequenced in a study of T cells in Graves' hyperthyroidism and ophthalmopathy. Amplified TCR beta CDR3 regions came from RNA transcripts. Using the HTBI primer set, a first-round RT-PCR was run on the TCR CDR3. TCRdb re-derived calls from the multiplex PCR reads in MiXCR, one entry per CDR3 protein. In the table there are approximately 520,000 distinct CDR3 sequences, approximately 25% of which are singletons. Sequencing was performed on blood. The receptors come from a woman in her twenties or thirties with Graves' ophthalmopathy.

The sample holds many counts of this clonotype. The V call is TRBV6-5, the J call TRBJ2-4; maybe TRBD2 (6 bases). This CDR3 comprises 16 residues. The V gene lost 0 bases and the J gene lost 0 bases, with 9 bases spanning the gap. In germline, CDR1 is MNHEY, CDR2 SVGAGI. CDR3 region: CASSYSRGLAKNIQYF. In DNA, the CDR3 is TGTGCCAGCAGTTACTCACGGGGACTAGCCAAAAACATTCAGTACTTC.

Note on this clonotype: With a much larger clone just one base away, this may be a read error. This chain connects TRBV19 to TRBJ1-2; unclear D gene. CDR3 length: 13 residues. Germline lookup yields CDR1 LNHDA and CDR2 SQIVND (reference sequence). V was pared by 3 bases and J by 2 bases, with 7 bases between. This CDR3 reads CASSIGGNYGYTF. CDR3 coding DNA: TGTGCCAGTAGTATCGGAGGGAACTATGGCTACACCTTC.

This clonotype was counted a few times. Germline is not matched at one junction end, which may reflect a read error. The rearrangement links TRBV12-3 or TRBV12-4 to TRBJ1-2; 12 positions match TRBD1. This CDR3 contains 14 residues. Here the CDR3 DNA reads TGTACCAGCAGTCCGGGACAGGGGGCGCATGGCTACACCTTC. Residues: CTSSPGQGAHGYTF.

This clonotype was found many times. V usage is TRBV4-3 and J usage is TRBJ2-2; no clear D. Germline CDR1 is LGHNA and CDR2 is YSLEER. Trimming stripped 1 base from V and 3 bases from J, with 15 bases between. The CDR3 extends over 17 amino acids. The CDR3 nucleotides are TGCGCCAGCAGCCAAGGGCAGTCCCAGGTCGACACCGGGGAGCTGTTTTTT. Its protein product is CASSQGQSQVDTGELFF.

This clonotype occurred many times. The CDR3 bases are TGTGCCAGCAGCTTATTGGCAGACCTGAACACTGAAGCTTTCTTT. It is translated as CASSLLADLNTEAFF. The chain has TRBV7-9 and TRBJ1-1, with D unclear. V was shortened by 2 bases and J by 0 bases, with 10 bases between the two germline ends. Germline CDR1 SEHNR, CDR2 FQNEAQ (reference sequence). The CDR3 loop spans 15 amino acids.

This chain joins TRBV28 and TRBJ2-7, with D possibly being TRBD1 (6 bases). V lost 5 bases, J lost 2 bases, and 19 bases lay in between. Germline V gene data show CDR1 as MDHEN and CDR2 as SYDVKM. The CDR3 is made up of 16 amino acids. The CDR3 DNA sequence: TGTGCCAGCAGTCCCCCAGCAGGGGTGATACCCTACGAGCAGTACTTC. Encoded protein: CASSPPAGVIPYEQYF.

In this sample, this clonotype turned up many times. The V and J genes are TRBV6-1 and TRBJ2-5, with 10 bases that match TRBD1. Germline lookup yields CDR1 MNHNS and CDR2 SASEGT. This CDR3 is 13 amino acids long. V lost 6 bases and J lost 4; bases outside the gene matches: 2. The CDR3 loop reads CASRDRGLETQYF. The DNA of the CDR3 is TGTGCCAGCAGAGACAGGGGGCTAGAGACCCAGTACTTC.

This clonotype was counted a few times. The V and J genes are TRBV5-4 and TRBJ1-2; 10 bases line up with TRBD1. Per the germline V gene, CDR1 is SGHNT and CDR2 is YYREEE (reference sequence). With V trimmed by 4 bases and J by 8 bases, 5 bases remained unmatched. The CDR3 covers 13 residues. CDR3 in amino acids: CASSPRDRGGYTF. The CDR3 DNA sequence: TGTGCCAGCAGCCCCCGGGACAGGGGCGGCTACACCTTC.

In its sample, this clonotype was seen a few times. The chain couples TRBV2 to TRBJ1-2; D not resolved. V was pared by 7 bases and J by 4 bases, with 10 bases between. CDR1 SNHLY and CDR2 FYNNEI come from the germline V gene. The CDR3 has 12 amino acids. The CDR3 region is CASNPAPYGYTF. The CDR3 DNA sequence: TGTGCCAGCAACCCGGCCCCCTATGGCTACACCTTC.

This clonotype showed up just a few times. The final CDR3 position lacks the conserved phenylalanine or tryptophan, pointing to a likely read error. The chain has TRBV12-3 or TRBV12-4 and TRBJ2-7; D may be TRBD2 (6 bases). The CDR3 totals 14 residues. Trimming took off 3 bases at V and 0 bases at J, with 9 bases between the two ends. The CDR3 DNA reads TGTGCCAGCAGTTTCCGGGGGTTCTCCTACGAGCAGTACTTG. It encodes CASSFRGFSYEQYL.

This clonotype was counted at least ten times. The V and J genes are TRBV12-3 or TRBV12-4 and TRBJ1-1; 8 positions match TRBD1. The CDR3 is made up of 14 amino acids. V was pared by 7 bases and J by 4 bases, with 8 bases of the junction left unmatched. Here the CDR3 reads CASTPWTGPTEAFF. CDR3 bases: TGTGCCAGCACCCCGTGGACAGGGCCCACTGAAGCTTTCTTT.

The CDR3 DNA reads as TGTGCCAGCAGTCGATCCACAGGGTTTGAGACCCAGTACTTC. Protein product: CASSRSTGFETQYF. The V and J genes are TRBV12-3 or TRBV12-4 and TRBJ2-5; TRBD1 might be the D (6 bases). This CDR3 region has 14 residues. Deletions cut 5 bases from V and 5 bases from J, with 15 bases between.

This clonotype was counted only a few times. The chain is built from TRBV13 and TRBJ2-7, with a tentative D call TRBD2 (6 bases). Looked up from germline, CDR1 is PRHDT and CDR2 is FYEKMQ (reference sequence). CDR3 length equals 19 residues. V lost 0 bases and J 0 bases, leaving 21 bases between the germline ends. CDR3 region: CASSLGLRRGFPFSYEQYF. In nucleotides, the CDR3 is TGTGCCAGCAGCTTAGGCCTAAGGCGGGGTTTTCCTTTCTCCTACGAGCAGTACTTC.

This clonotype was found a few times. The rearrangement joins TRBV10-3 to TRBJ2-6, with TRBD1 matching over 10 bases. The CDR3 totals 16 residues. V gave up 6 bases and J gave up 2 bases; unmatched junction bases: 4. Germline V gives CDR1 ENHRY, CDR2 SYGVKD. The CDR3 bases are TGTGCCATCAGGGGACAGGGGATTGCTGGGGCCAACGTCCTGACTTTC. Translated: CAIRGQGIAGANVLTF.

V is TRBV18 and J is TRBJ1-5; no clear D gene. The CDR3 sequence is 15 residues long. The V end lost 3 bases, the J end lost 7 bases, and 16 bases lay between the germline ends. The germline CDR1 and CDR2 sequences are KGHSH and LQKENI. CDR3 bases: TGTGCCAGCTCACCGCCCCACCCCCTAGGGCAGCCCCAGCATTTT. It yields the protein CASSPPHPLGQPQHF.

The table lists this clonotype with a count of one. This chain uses TRBV5-1 with TRBJ1-5; 7 bases match TRBD1. The CDR3 contains 13 residues. Germline CDR1 SGHRS, CDR2 YFSETQ. The V segment lost 4 bases and the J segment 7 bases; nucleotides outside the gene matches: 5. DNA for the CDR3: TGCGCCAGCAGCCACAGGGGAGAGCAGCCCCAGCATTTT. Translation: CASSHRGEQPQHF.

The V call is TRBV5-1, the J call TRBJ2-2; 9 bases match TRBD1. Germline values: CDR1 SGHRS, CDR2 YFSETQ. The junction had 8 bases not matched to a gene; V was cut back by 5 bases and J by 6 bases. CDR3 size: 15 residues. Here the CDR3 reads CASRNTGGPPGELFF. The CDR3, as DNA: TGCGCCAGCAGAAATACAGGGGGCCCCCCCGGGGAGCTGTTTTTT. Based on the CDR3 plus reference TRBV5-1 and TRBJ2-2, the full variable domain is KAGVTQTPRYLIKTRGQQVTLSCSPISGHRSVSWYQQTPGQGLQFLFEYFSETQRNKGNFPGRFSGRQFSNSRSEMNVSTLELGDSALYLCASRNTGGPPGELFFGEGSRLTVL.

The chain links TRBV9 to TRBJ2-7; D may match TRBD1 or TRBD2 (6 bases each). Trimming removed 3 bases from V and 4 bases from J, with 17 bases in between. This CDR3 contains 15 residues. Germline values: CDR1 SGDLS, CDR2 YYNGEE. CDR3 protein: CASSAGGQGRYEQYF. The DNA of the CDR3 is TGTGCCAGCAGCGCCGGGGGTCAGGGGCGGTACGAGCAGTACTTC.

This clonotype was observed at least ten times. J is TRBJ1-2 and V is TRBV12-3 or TRBV12-4, with D tentatively TRBD1 (6 bases). The CDR3 spans 14 residues. The V gene lost 2 bases and the J gene lost 3 bases, with 10 bases spanning the gap. The CDR3 sequence: CASSLIRGHYGYTF. DNA for the CDR3: TGTGCCAGCAGTTTAATCAGGGGACACTATGGCTACACCTTC.

This clonotype came up many times. The rearrangement joins TRBV11-2 to TRBJ2-7; 9 positions match TRBD1. The germline gives CDR1 SGHAT, CDR2 FQNNGV. This CDR3 is 15 amino acids long. V lost 4 bases and J lost 2; bases outside the gene matches: 6. The CDR3 coding sequence is TGTGCCAGCAGCTCATACAGGGGGCAGACCTACGAGCAGTACTTC. Protein sequence: CASSSYRGQTYEQYF.

The chain uses TRBV20-1 and TRBJ1-1; possibly TRBD1 for D (5 bases). Germline lookup yields CDR1 DFQATT and CDR2 SNEGSKA (reference sequence). The CDR3 has 14 amino acids. The germline V and J ends were trimmed by 4 bases and 4 bases, with 16 bases remaining between them. The CDR3 nucleotides read TGCAGTGCTACCTACAGGTGGGGGAGCACTGAAGCTTTCTTT. The encoded protein is CSATYRWGSTEAFF.

This clonotype was counted between two and nine times. The rearrangement links TRBV4-1 to TRBJ1-2, with 8 positions matching TRBD1. The V segment lost 2 bases and the J segment 6 bases; nucleotides outside the gene matches: 8. Germline CDR1 and CDR2: MGHRA and YSYEKL. This CDR3 is built from 15 residues. CDR3 protein: CASSQNRGERNGYTF. CDR3 bases: TGCGCCAGCAGCCAAAACAGGGGGGAACGGAATGGCTACACCTTC.

The chain carries TRBV2 and TRBJ2-7; 7 nucleotides align to TRBD2. Germline CDR1 SNHLY, CDR2 FYNNEI. This CDR3 contains 14 residues. Germline trimming cut 2 bases from V and 2 bases from J; bases unmatched to any gene: 3. DNA of the CDR3: TGTGCCAGCAGTGAATCGGGGGGTACCTACGAGCAGTACTTC. Amino acids: CASSESGGTYEQYF.